This is a list of T cell receptor beta chains from one sample in a study of T cells in Graves' hyperthyroidism and ophthalmopathy. TCRdb called the multiplex PCR reads again in MiXCR, with one record for every CDR3 protein. Altogether 250,000 or so distinct CDR3 sequences are present, nearly 15% being singletons, with the ten largest covering 30%. The sample comprised blood. These receptors came from a woman aged 45-65 years with Graves' hyperthyroidism that later progressed to Graves' ophthalmopathy. CDR3s include the opening cysteine and the closing phenylalanine or tryptophan. The D gene is left open where the match is weak. Not all rows give a size; the values are once, few, many and, for expanded clones, a class.

few,TRBV4-1,TRBD2,14,CASSRAGGGLEQFF
many,TRBV2,TRBD2,17,CASRDWRLAGGMDEQFF
.,TRBV14,.,15,CASSPLTGRNNEQFF
few,TRBV28,.,13,CASGGVHNYGYTF
many,TRBV28,TRBD2,14,CASSLGLAVDTQYF
few,TRBV19,.,16,CASSSGSGWSSYEQYF
many,TRBV6-2/TRBV6-3,.,12,CASSPDLQPQHF
many,TRBV20-1,TRBD2,16,CSARSLGREVLYEQYF
many,TRBV2,.,13,CASSTRTVEGQYF
.,TRBV6-5,.,18,CASSYSVGGPSSGNTIYF
many,TRBV7-3,TRBD2,15,CASSSGGSETDTQYF
.,TRBV7-6,TRBD2,15,CASSKELAGGSEQYF
.,TRBV7-9,TRBD2,16,CASSPFSGSNSDTQYF
many,TRBV28,.,14,CASSVPGLNTEAFF
.,TRBV11-3,TRBD1,15,CASSLRQGWNDEQFF
many,TRBV18,.,15,CASLPLGNEYNEQFF
many,TRBV28,.,15,CASSLIRERNREQYF
.,TRBV28,.,18,CASKSGARALGWNTEAFF
many,TRBV28,.,17,CASSLFPLRESIYEQYF
many,TRBV7-8,.,15,CASSLAAYSSYEQYF
many,TRBV20-1,.,10,CSAIYNEQFF
.,TRBV28,.,15,CASSRHKDMWEKLFF
many,TRBV28,.,15,CASSPSGMLNEKLFF
many,TRBV7-8,.,15,CASSLYDLAKNIQYF
many,TRBV30,TRBD2,17,CAWSVGLTSGGYNEQFF
few,TRBV20-1,.,11,CRGGGDYGYTF
.,TRBV12-3/TRBV12-4,.,17,CASSLSGPPWMNTEAFF
many,TRBV5-1,TRBD1,16,CASSPSSGQGAYEQYF
.,TRBV11-2,.,16,CASSPGLAGGNQPQHF
many,TRBV7-9,.,11,CASSSGHEAFF
many,TRBV6-1,TRBD2,14,CASRGTSGSNEQFF
.,TRBV20-1,TRBD2,13,CSAPGLGTYEQYF
.,TRBV16,.,14,CASSQSGAVPGYTF
many,TRBV2,TRBD1,14,CASSSGTGKNIQYF
many,TRBV5-6,TRBD2,14,CASHSREGHNEQFF
many,TRBV6-1,TRBD1,15,CASSEVHGTAYEQYF
many,TRBV27,.,15,CASGPLRGGGGEQFF
.,TRBV28,TRBD2,16,CASRPTFGGRASEQYF
.,TRBV10-3,TRBD2,15,CAISEVGGRAFEQFF
.,TRBV19,TRBD2,11,CASHTSDEQFF
few,TRBV4-1,TRBD1,19,CASSQDLPFMDRGNQPQHF
few,TRBV5-4,.,15,CASSTPLTGRTEAFF
many,TRBV20-1,.,12,CSARRLNTEAFF
.,TRBV11-2,.,14,CATPPGGSYNEQFF
many,TRBV28,.,14,CASSSPLSIYEQYF
many,TRBV29-1,TRBD1,14,CSVVPGQGVYEQYF
many,TRBV3-1,.,15,CASSQDPLIHNEQFF
many,TRBV14,.,13,CASSLQGGYGYTF
many,TRBV24-1,TRBD1,17,CATSLKGTGGAYNEQFF
many,TRBV20-1,.,17,CSARPPLARASTDTQYF
few,TRBV6-1,TRBD1,15,CASSENRGPGNTIYF
many,TRBV28,.,12,CASNSLNTEAFF
few,TRBV9,.,15,CASSVSPSSYNEQFF
many,TRBV20-1,.,11,CSFSVGNEQFF
few,TRBV29-1,.,11,CSTDWGPGAFF
few,TRBV4-2,.,13,CASSQERREKLFF
many,TRBV7-9,.,16,CASSSQGRSGANVLTF
many,TRBV6-1,.,13,CASSGVGVHEQYF
few,TRBV28,TRBD1,11,CASRQGQGYTF